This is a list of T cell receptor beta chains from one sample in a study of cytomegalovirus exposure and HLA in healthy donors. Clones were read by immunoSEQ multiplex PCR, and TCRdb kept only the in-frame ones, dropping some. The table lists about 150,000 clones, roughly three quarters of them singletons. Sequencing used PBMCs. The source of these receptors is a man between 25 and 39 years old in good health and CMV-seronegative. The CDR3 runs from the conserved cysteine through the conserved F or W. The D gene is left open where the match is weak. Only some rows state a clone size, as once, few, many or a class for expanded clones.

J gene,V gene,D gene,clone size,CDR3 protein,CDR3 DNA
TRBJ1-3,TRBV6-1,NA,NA,CASSEAWLSGNTIYF,TGTGCCAGCAGTGAAGCGTGGCTCTCTGGAAACACCATATATTTT
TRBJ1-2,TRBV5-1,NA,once,CASSYFVRENYGYTF,TGCGCCAGCAGCTACTTTGTCAGGGAAAACTATGGCTACACCTTC
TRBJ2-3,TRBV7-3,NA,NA,CASSPGDTRSDTQYF,TGTGCCAGCAGCCCCGGGGACACTCGCTCAGATACGCAGTATTTT
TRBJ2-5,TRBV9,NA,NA,CASSEWGGLETQYF,TGTGCCAGCAGCGAGTGGGGGGGCTTGGAGACCCAGTACTTC
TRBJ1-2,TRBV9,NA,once,CASSVAARGRGYTF,TGTGCCAGCAGCGTAGCGGCCAGGGGTCGCGGCTACACCTTC
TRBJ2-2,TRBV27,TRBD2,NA,CASSGGLAEPPAGGAVF,TGTGCCAGCAGTGGGGGACTAGCGGAACCGCCCGCCGGAGGAGCTGTTTTT
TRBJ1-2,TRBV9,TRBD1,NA,CASSVRQGAYDGYTF,TGTGCCAGCAGCGTTCGACAGGGGGCTTACGATGGCTACACCTTC
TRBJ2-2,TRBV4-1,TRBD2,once,CASSHHSGRAAGELFF,TGCGCCAGCAGCCACCATAGCGGGAGGGCCGCCGGGGAGCTGTTTTTT
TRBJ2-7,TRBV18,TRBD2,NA,CASSPPSSGHAYEQYF,TGTGCCAGCTCACCCCCGTCTAGCGGCCACGCCTACGAGCAGTACTTC
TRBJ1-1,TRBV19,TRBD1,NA,CASSMQGVDTEAFF,TGTGCCAGTAGTATGCAGGGGGTAGACACTGAAGCTTTCTTT
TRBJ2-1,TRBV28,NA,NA,CASSLRGNEQFF,TGTGCCAGCAGTTTACGGGGCAATGAGCAGTTCTTC
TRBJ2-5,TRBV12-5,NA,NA,CASGLVLRRGGETQYF,TGTGCTAGTGGTTTGGTTCTCAGGAGAGGAGGGGAGACCCAGTACTTC
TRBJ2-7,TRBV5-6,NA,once,CASSLGSAGYEQYF,TGTGCCAGCAGCTTGGGGAGCGCCGGCTACGAGCAGTACTTC
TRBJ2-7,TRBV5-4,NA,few,CASSEDSSHEQYF,TGTGCCAGCAGCGAAGACAGTTCCCACGAGCAGTACTTC
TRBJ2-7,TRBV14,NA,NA,CASSQDIGVEQYF,TGTGCCAGCAGCCAAGATATAGGGGTCGAGCAGTACTTC
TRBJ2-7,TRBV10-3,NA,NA,CAISEQKAAYEQYF,TGTGCCATCAGCGAGCAGAAGGCGGCATACGAGCAGTACTTC
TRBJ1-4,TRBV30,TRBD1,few,CAWSVGTADEKLFF,TGTGCCTGGAGTGTTGGGACAGCGGATGAAAAACTGTTTTTT
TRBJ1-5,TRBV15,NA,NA,CATSTLGQPFWPQHF,TGTGCCACCAGCACCCTAGGACAGCCCTTTTGGCCCCAGCATTTT
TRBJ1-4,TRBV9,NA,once,CASSVGGLHGSEKLFF,TGTGCCAGCAGCGTAGGGGGGCTTCATGGGAGTGAAAAACTGTTTTTT
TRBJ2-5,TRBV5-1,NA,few,CASDPGGPQETQYF,TGCGCCAGCGACCCCGGAGGGCCCCAAGAGACCCAGTACTTC